The source of this TCR beta chain is a study of early T cells in non-severe SARS-CoV-2 infection. Researchers attached unique molecular identifiers to individual cDNA molecules. TCRdb fed the 5' RACE reads into MiXCR, producing one record per CDR3 protein. Among more than 50,000 distinct CDR3 sequences listed, 15% were seen once. The V and J ends lost 0 bases and 9 bases respectively, with 11 bases between them. Germline V gives CDR1 LGHDT, CDR2 YNNKEL (reference sequence). The CDR3 is 13 residues long. The source is an adult who was a healthcare worker with PCR-confirmed SARS-CoV-2 infection or an uninfected control (not recorded which). The rearrangement links TRBV3-1 to TRBJ2-5; no firm D call. Sequenced here: whole blood, sampled at baseline. DNA for the CDR3: TGTGCCAGCAGCCAAGACCTACGGCCATCCCAGTACTTC. This sequence encodes CASSQDLRPSQYF.